This is a list of T cell receptor beta chains from one sample in a study of control samples from healthy donors and cancer patients. The data were produced by immunoSEQ multiplex PCR, yet TCRdb's version contains in-frame clones alone and is incomplete. The sample has roughly 100,000 clones; about 89% are singletons. The sample taken for sequencing was blood. Every receptor here comes from a man aged 25 to 40 in good health. Each CDR3 is given with its conserved first and last residue. The order of the fields is J gene, D gene, V gene, clone size, CDR3 protein, CDR3 DNA. The D gene is left open where the match is weak. Size is stated for part of the rows, as once, few or many counts, or as a class when the clone is expanded.

j_call: TRBJ2-2
d_call: NA
v_call: TRBV11-1
clone_size: NA
cdr3_aa: CASSPKRRSFGGELFF
cdr3_nt: TGTGCCAGCAGCCCGAAAAGGCGATCATTCGGCGGGGAGCTGTTTTTT

j_call: TRBJ1-2
d_call: TRBD1
v_call: TRBV4-1
clone_size: NA
cdr3_aa: CASSQPTGHYGYTF
cdr3_nt: TGCGCCAGCAGCCAACCGACAGGGCACTATGGCTACACCTTC

j_call: TRBJ1-1
d_call: TRBD1
v_call: TRBV25-1
clone_size: NA
cdr3_aa: CASSEWTGGSSMNTEAFF
cdr3_nt: TGTGCCAGCAGTGAATGGACAGGGGGAAGTTCCATGAACACTGAAGCTTTCTTT

j_call: TRBJ1-5
d_call: NA
v_call: TRBV28
clone_size: NA
cdr3_aa: CASSPVPVQPQHF
cdr3_nt: TGTGCCAGCAGCCCCGTCCCCGTTCAGCCCCAGCATTTT

j_call: TRBJ1-3
d_call: TRBD1
v_call: TRBV28
clone_size: NA
cdr3_aa: CASSLTGSYRNTIYF
cdr3_nt: TGTGCCAGCAGTTTGACAGGGTCTTACAGAAACACCATATATTTT

j_call: TRBJ2-7
d_call: TRBD1
v_call: TRBV9
clone_size: NA
cdr3_aa: CASSGSGTGSEQYF
cdr3_nt: TGTGCCAGCAGCGGCTCCGGGACAGGGAGCGAGCAGTACTTC

j_call: TRBJ2-7
d_call: TRBD2
v_call: TRBV6-2/TRBV6-3
clone_size: NA
cdr3_aa: CASSLGLAGIYEQYF
cdr3_nt: TGTGCCAGCAGCCTCGGGCTAGCGGGAATATACGAGCAGTACTTC

j_call: TRBJ1-4
d_call: NA
v_call: TRBV5-6
clone_size: once
cdr3_aa: CASSLRREKLFF
cdr3_nt: TGTGCCAGCAGCTTGCGACGGGAAAAACTGTTTTTT

j_call: TRBJ1-1
d_call: NA
v_call: TRBV7-9
clone_size: once
cdr3_aa: CASSYLTGKNTEAFF
cdr3_nt: TGTGCCAGCAGCTATCTGACGGGAAAGAACACTGAAGCTTTCTTT

j_call: TRBJ2-1
d_call: TRBD2
v_call: TRBV28
clone_size: few
cdr3_aa: CASSLGSSGRAANEQFF
cdr3_nt: TGTGCCAGCAGTTTAGGGTCTAGCGGGAGGGCCGCTAATGAGCAGTTCTTC

j_call: TRBJ1-6
d_call: NA
v_call: TRBV9
clone_size: few
cdr3_aa: CASSARLESPLHF
cdr3_nt: TGTGCCAGCAGCGCCAGGCTAGAGTCACCCCTCCACTTT

j_call: TRBJ2-2
d_call: NA
v_call: TRBV6-2/TRBV6-3
clone_size: NA
cdr3_aa: CASSRTEGELFF
cdr3_nt: TGTGCCAGCAGTCGGACTGAAGGGGAGCTGTTTTTT

j_call: TRBJ2-2
d_call: NA
v_call: TRBV15
clone_size: NA
cdr3_aa: CATGGLNTGELFF
cdr3_nt: TGTGCCACCGGCGGGCTGAACACCGGGGAGCTGTTTTTT

j_call: TRBJ2-1
d_call: TRBD2
v_call: TRBV19
clone_size: NA
cdr3_aa: CASSISGGGIEQFF
cdr3_nt: TGTGCCAGTAGTATCAGCGGGGGGGGCATCGAGCAGTTCTTC

j_call: TRBJ1-5
d_call: NA
v_call: TRBV7-2
clone_size: NA
cdr3_aa: CASSLVKQPQHF
cdr3_nt: TGTGCCAGCAGCTTAGTGAAACAGCCCCAGCATTTT

j_call: TRBJ1-2
d_call: NA
v_call: TRBV28
clone_size: NA
cdr3_aa: CASRSTGYGYTF
cdr3_nt: TGTGCCAGCAGGTCAACAGGGTATGGCTACACCTTC

j_call: TRBJ2-1
d_call: TRBD2
v_call: TRBV7-8
clone_size: NA
cdr3_aa: CASSSTSGTTTEQFF
cdr3_nt: TGTGCCAGCAGCTCAACTAGCGGGACTACAACTGAGCAGTTCTTC

j_call: TRBJ2-3
d_call: TRBD2
v_call: TRBV7-9
clone_size: few
cdr3_aa: CASSPSGGGGDTQYF
cdr3_nt: TGTGCCAGCAGCCCTAGCGGGGGGGGTGGAGATACGCAGTATTTT

j_call: TRBJ1-2
d_call: NA
v_call: TRBV6-2/TRBV6-3
clone_size: NA
cdr3_aa: CASSYSGQASSYGYTF
cdr3_nt: TGTGCCAGCAGTTACTCGGGGCAGGCGTCTTCCTATGGCTACACCTTC

j_call: TRBJ1-4
d_call: NA
v_call: TRBV7-3
clone_size: NA
cdr3_aa: CASTLYGGRNEKLFF
cdr3_nt: TGTGCCAGCACCCTATATGGGGGCCGGAATGAAAAACTGTTTTTT

j_call: TRBJ2-1
d_call: TRBD2
v_call: TRBV24-1
clone_size: NA
cdr3_aa: CATRAGTSRLHEQFF
cdr3_nt: TGTGCCACCAGGGCCGGGACTAGCCGCCTCCATGAGCAGTTCTTC

j_call: TRBJ2-2
d_call: NA
v_call: TRBV19
clone_size: NA
cdr3_aa: CASRGGPGELFF
cdr3_nt: TGTGCCAGTAGGGGAGGTCCCGGGGAGCTGTTTTTT